This T cell receptor beta chain stems from a study of blood T cell repertoires in COVID-19 (dated by TCRdb to about 2020). Some background on the complete study: The collaborator samples originated in the United States, Italy and Spain and spanned the acute and convalescent phases of COVID-19. The prospective study material was composed of cDNA or gDNA derived from T cells, B-cell-depleted T cells, or PBMCs. The dataset comprised deeply sampled blood TCRbeta repertoires from subjects exposed to, actively infected with, or recovered from COVID-19. The repertoires were released in a freely available public database intended as a resource for research on the immune response to SARS-CoV-2. The samples were drawn from the first 160 participants of the ongoing ImmuneRACE study and from some 1,300 subjects provided by 6 global collaborators. Nearly every sample came with metadata listing a de-identified subject ID, COVID-19 status, age in years and sex. HLA class I and class II types, where available, came from metadata supplied by the sample provider rather than from assay-based typing. What the study reported, not specific to this receptor: Clinical and demographic metadata were provided uncurated, with the amount varying by source and participant.

Each collaborating institution followed its own protocols to collect whole blood in K2EDTA tubes. For TCRbeta analysis, collaborators shipped samples in one of three forms: frozen whole blood, isolated PBMCs, or DNA extracted from either of those sample types. Concerning this clone: Its antigen is still unknown. No much larger clone exists at a distance of one base, and base qualities are not known.

V is pared back by 3 bases and J by 1 base, with 9 bases lying between the germline termini. Reading from cysteine to phenylalanine, the CDR3 counts 14 amino acids. CDR3 DNA only is kept here, 42 bases in frame from base 1. For CDR1 and CDR2, the germline V gene (reference sequence) lists SEHNR and FQNEAQ. The immunoSEQ Assay, a bias-controlled multiplex PCR, was used to amplify TCRbeta CDR3 regions from genomic DNA. The authors' pipeline ran thus. Nucleated cell counts per sample were estimated from amplification of reference gene primers within the assay. Sequence reads were collapsed and filtered to measure the absolute abundance of every unique TCRbeta CDR3 rearrangement. For each sample, productive Simpson clonality was calculated as the square root of Simpson's diversity index across productive rearrangements. TCRdb took over this immuneACCESS table, retaining in-frame rearrangements with V and J assigned. Such tables are incomplete; in checked studies, under half of the missing clones stem from an unresolved V gene, and the remainder is unexplained. V, J and clone size reflect that table, while D and trimming were determined from the DNA. Counted in this sample were 90,000 to 150,000 clones; more than 75% of them appeared once. The leading ten clones occupy 3.9% of the sample.

The sequence came from a man in his sixties with acute or convalescent COVID-19. The sequencing input was peripheral blood. The V and J genes are TRBV7-9 and TRBJ2-5; the D gene is possibly TRBD1, with 5 bases matching. The CDR3 here reads CASSFSDSQETQYF. The DNA sequence follows: TGTGCCAGCAGCTTCTCAGACAGCCAAGAGACCCAGTACTTC.